The 16 T cell receptor beta chains listed next were all sequenced from one sample in a study of T cell clonotyping in hematopoietic cell transplantation. TCRdb's table, derived via immunoSEQ multiplex PCR, lists solely in-frame clones and lacks some. The table has fewer than 30,000 clones, under 97% seen once. The sequencing input was peripheral blood mononuclear cells. The source is a man aged 50 to 59 in good health. Some clones in this sample may be carry-over from other donors' samples.

The chain joins TRBV19 to TRBJ1-5; D call uncertain. This CDR3 contains 13 residues. Trimming shortened V by 5 bases and J by 5 bases, and 10 bases separated the two germline ends. Germline lookup yields CDR1 LNHDA and CDR2 SQIVND (reference sequence). The CDR3 is CASSSLGYQPQHF. The CDR3 DNA reads TGTGCCAGTAGTTCATTGGGGTATCAGCCCCAGCATTTT.

The chain uses TRBV7-2 and TRBJ1-5; D is unresolved. The germline V and J ends were trimmed by 2 bases and 5 bases, with 10 bases remaining between them. Germline CDR1 is SGHTA and CDR2 is FQGNSA. The CDR3 extends over 14 amino acids. The CDR3 DNA reads as TGTGCCAGCAGCTTACGTTCTGGGGATCAGCCCCAGCATTTT. Translating gives CASSLRSGDQPQHF.

Here the CDR3 reads CASMDTMSSYNSPLHF. In DNA form, the CDR3 reads TGTGCCAGCATGGACACCATGAGCTCCTATAATTCACCCCTCCACTTT. The chain uses TRBV25-1 and TRBJ1-6, with a tentative D call TRBD1 (5 bases). The ends were cut back, 7 bases at V and 0 bases at J, with 13 bases in the middle. The CDR3 runs to 16 residues. In germline, CDR1 is MGHDK, CDR2 SYGVNS.

This chain links TRBV6-5 with TRBJ2-7; TRBD1 aligns across 7 bases. The CDR3 covers 14 residues. Germline lookup yields CDR1 MNHEY and CDR2 SVGAGI. The J segment lost 9 bases and the V segment lost 6 bases, leaving 14 bases of the junction unmatched. CDR3 residues: CASRSTGPIQRQYF. Here the CDR3 DNA reads TGTGCCAGCAGATCGACAGGGCCCATCCAAAGGCAGTACTTC.

J is TRBJ1-4 and V is TRBV9, with TRBD1 identical over 9 bases. The CDR3 is 18 residues long. After removal of 0 bases from V and 2 bases from J, the junction contained 8 bases not matched to a gene. Germline V gives CDR1 SGDLS, CDR2 YYNGEE. CDR3 bases: TGTGCCAGCAGCGTAGCCCCCGGGACAGGGTTGACTAATGAAAAACTGTTTTTT. This translates into CASSVAPGTGLTNEKLFF. The variable domain in full, with the rest retrieved from reference TRBV9 and TRBJ1-4, is DSGVTQTPKHLITATGQRVTLRCSPRSGDLSVYWYQQSLDQGLQFLIQYYNGEERAKGNILERFSAQQFPDLHSELNLSSLELGDSALYFCASSVAPGTGLTNEKLFFGSGTQLSVL.

This chain links TRBV19 with TRBJ2-2, with D possibly TRBD1 on 6 matching bases. V dropped 6 bases and J dropped 0 bases, with 11 bases sitting between them. The CDR3 totals 15 residues. CDR1 is LNHDA and CDR2 is SQIVND in the germline V gene (reference sequence). CDR3 DNA sequence: TGTGCCAGTAGCAGGGACATCGCGAACACCGGGGAGCTGTTTTTT. Translated, it gives CASSRDIANTGELFF.

This chain connects TRBV9 to TRBJ1-3; D gene uncertain. This CDR3 spans 15 amino acids. With 5 bases removed from V and 3 bases from J, the gap between germline ends came to 15 bases. Germline V gene lookup returns CDR1 SGDLS and CDR2 YYNGEE. CDR3 amino acids: CASSVGDIHGNTIYF. Written as DNA, the CDR3 is TGTGCCAGCAGTGTTGGGGATATCCATGGAAACACCATATATTTT.

The chain joins TRBV19 to TRBJ1-2; D uncertain. Trimming cost V 3 bases and J 5 bases, with 10 bases left between them. The CDR3 runs 13 residues. The V gene's germline CDR1 is LNHDA and CDR2 SQIVND (reference sequence). This CDR3 reads CASSMQHPYGYTF. In nucleotides, the CDR3 is TGTGCCAGTAGTATGCAACATCCGTATGGCTACACCTTC.

The rearrangement links TRBV6-6 to TRBJ1-2; TRBD1 matches at 8 bases. The CDR3 extends over 15 amino acids. V lost 2 bases and J lost 6; bases outside the gene matches: 8. The germline CDR1 and CDR2 sequences are MNHNY and SVGAGI (reference sequence). CDR3 sequence (DNA): TGTGCCAGCAGTTACGGACAGGGTAGACCCAATGGCTACACCTTC. As protein: CASSYGQGRPNGYTF.

This clone was observed once. The chain couples TRBV4-3 to TRBJ2-3, with TRBD2 matching 10 bases. V shed 5 bases and J 7 bases; nucleotides not matched to a gene: 9. This CDR3 is 15 amino acids long. CDR1 and CDR2 from the germline V gene are LGHNA and YSLEER. CDR3: CASSSQRGGSYTQYF. DNA of the CDR3: TGCGCCAGCAGCTCTCAGCGGGGGGGGTCCTATACGCAGTATTTT.

In this sample, this clone turned up once. J is TRBJ2-7 and V is TRBV25-1, with TRBD2 matching 15 bases. Germline V CDR1 and CDR2: MGHDK, SYGVNS. The trim removed 5 bases at V and 7 bases at J, leaving 6 bases unmatched. This CDR3 region has 15 residues. The CDR3 DNA reads as TGTGCCAGCAGTTTCGGACTAGCGGGGGGGCGGGAGCAGTACTTC. This encodes CASSFGLAGGREQYF.

CDR3 protein: CASSSQGQASEQYF. CDR3 DNA: TGTGCCAGCAGCTCTCAGGGGCAGGCCTCCGAGCAGTACTTC. The V and J genes are TRBV6-5 and TRBJ2-7; maybe TRBD1 (6 bases). V was cut by 6 bases and J by 6 bases, with 18 bases left in between. This CDR3 contains 14 residues. Germline V lookup: CDR1 MNHEY, CDR2 SVGAGI.

The chain combines TRBV18 with TRBJ2-7; 10 positions match TRBD2. The CDR3 has 20 residues. CDR1 and CDR2 from the germline V gene are KGHSH and LQKENI. V shed 3 bases, J shed 2 bases, and the junction held 19 bases outside the gene matches. The CDR3 spells CASSPRPPGELAGRTYEQYF. As DNA, the CDR3 is TGTGCCAGCTCACCCCGTCCTCCCGGGGAACTAGCGGGGAGAACCTACGAGCAGTACTTC.

This chain joins TRBV11-2 and TRBJ2-1; D gene ambiguous. With 1 base removed from V and 0 bases from J, the gap between germline ends came to 10 bases. Germline V gene data show CDR1 as SGHAT and CDR2 as FQNNGV. The CDR3 sequence is 16 residues long. The CDR3 reads CASSLGPASSYNEQFF. Here the CDR3 DNA reads TGTGCCAGCAGCTTAGGACCGGCGAGCTCCTACAATGAGCAGTTCTTC. The full variable domain, its missing parts supplied by reference TRBV11-2 and TRBJ2-1, is EAGVAQSPRYKIIEKRQSVAFWCNPISGHATLYWYQQILGQGPKLLIQFQNNGVVDDSQLPKDRFSAERLKGVDSTLKIQPAKLEDSAVYLCASSLGPASSYNEQFFGPGTRLTVL.

This sequence joins TRBV11-3 and TRBJ2-3, with TRBD1 matching over 9 bases. Losses at the gene ends were 5 bases for V and 5 bases for J; bases not matched to a gene: 8. Germline CDR1 and CDR2: SGHNT and YENEEA. CDR3 length equals 15 residues. DNA of the CDR3: TGTGCCAGCAGCCAGGGACAGGGAACGGTAGATACGCAGTATTTT. It codes for CASSQGQGTVDTQYF.

The CDR3 protein is CASSEFSGGDYEQYF. The CDR3 DNA follows: TGTGCCAGCAGTGAATTTAGCGGGGGGGACTACGAGCAGTACTTC. The gene calls are TRBV25-1 and TRBJ2-7, with TRBD2 identical over 11 bases. The V gene's germline CDR1 is MGHDK and CDR2 SYGVNS. The CDR3 has 15 amino acids. V lost 1 base to trimming and J lost 3 bases; unmatched junction nucleotides: 2.